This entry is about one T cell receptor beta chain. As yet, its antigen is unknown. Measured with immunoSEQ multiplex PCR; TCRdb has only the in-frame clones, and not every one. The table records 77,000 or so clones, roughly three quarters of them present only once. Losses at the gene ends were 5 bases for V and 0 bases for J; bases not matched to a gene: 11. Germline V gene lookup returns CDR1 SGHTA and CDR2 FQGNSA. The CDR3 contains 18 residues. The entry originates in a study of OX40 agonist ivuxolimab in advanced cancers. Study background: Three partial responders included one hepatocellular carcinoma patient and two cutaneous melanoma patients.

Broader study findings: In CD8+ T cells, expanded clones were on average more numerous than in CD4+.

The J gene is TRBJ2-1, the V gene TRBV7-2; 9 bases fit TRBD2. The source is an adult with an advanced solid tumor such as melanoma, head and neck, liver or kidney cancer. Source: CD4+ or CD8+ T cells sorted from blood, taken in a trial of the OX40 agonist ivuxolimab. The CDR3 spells CASSKNSGSASSYNEQFF. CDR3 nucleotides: TGTGCCAGCAGCAAAAATAGCGGGAGCGCGAGCTCCTACAATGAGCAGTTCTTC.